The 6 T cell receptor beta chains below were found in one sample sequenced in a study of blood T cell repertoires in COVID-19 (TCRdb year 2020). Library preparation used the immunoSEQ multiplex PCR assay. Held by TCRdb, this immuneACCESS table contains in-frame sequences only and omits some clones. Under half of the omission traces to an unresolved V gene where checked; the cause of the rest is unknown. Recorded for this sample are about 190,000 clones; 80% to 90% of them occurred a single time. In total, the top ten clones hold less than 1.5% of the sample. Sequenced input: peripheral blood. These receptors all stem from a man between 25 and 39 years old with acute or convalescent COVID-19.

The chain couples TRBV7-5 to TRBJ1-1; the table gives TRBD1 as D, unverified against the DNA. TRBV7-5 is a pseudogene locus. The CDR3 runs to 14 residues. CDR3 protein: CARSSTASNTEAFF. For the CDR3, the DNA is TGTGCCAGAAGCTCGACAGCCTCGAACACTGAAGCTTTCTTT.

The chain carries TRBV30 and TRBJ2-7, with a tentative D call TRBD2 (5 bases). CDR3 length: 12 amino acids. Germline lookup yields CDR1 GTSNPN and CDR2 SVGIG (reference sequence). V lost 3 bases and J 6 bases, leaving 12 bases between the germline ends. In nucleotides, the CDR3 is TGTGCCTGGAGGCGCGTTCGGGGCGAGCAGTACTTC. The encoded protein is CAWRRVRGEQYF.

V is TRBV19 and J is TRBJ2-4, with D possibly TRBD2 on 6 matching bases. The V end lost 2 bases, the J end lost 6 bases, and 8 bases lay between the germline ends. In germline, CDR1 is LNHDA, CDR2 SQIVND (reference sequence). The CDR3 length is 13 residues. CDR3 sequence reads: CASSISGGNIQYF. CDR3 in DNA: TGTGCCAGTAGTATATCCGGGGGAAACATTCAGTACTTC.

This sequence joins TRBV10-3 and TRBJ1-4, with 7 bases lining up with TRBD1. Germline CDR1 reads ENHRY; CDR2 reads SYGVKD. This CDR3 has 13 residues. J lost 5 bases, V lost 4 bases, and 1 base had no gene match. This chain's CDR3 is CAISVDRNEKLFF. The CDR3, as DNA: TGTGCCATCAGTGTGGACAGGAATGAAAAACTGTTTTTT.

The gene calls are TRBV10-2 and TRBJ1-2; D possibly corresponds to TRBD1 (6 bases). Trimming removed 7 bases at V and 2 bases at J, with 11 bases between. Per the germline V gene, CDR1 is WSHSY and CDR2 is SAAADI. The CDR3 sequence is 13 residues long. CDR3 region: CASKQGQNYGYTF. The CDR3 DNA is TGCGCCAGCAAGCAGGGGCAAAACTATGGCTACACCTTC.

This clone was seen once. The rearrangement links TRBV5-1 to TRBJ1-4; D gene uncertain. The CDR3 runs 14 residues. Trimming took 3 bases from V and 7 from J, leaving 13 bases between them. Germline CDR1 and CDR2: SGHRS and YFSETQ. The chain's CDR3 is CASSSHLNTEKLFF. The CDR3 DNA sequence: TGCGCCAGCAGCTCCCATCTTAACACTGAAAAACTGTTTTTT.